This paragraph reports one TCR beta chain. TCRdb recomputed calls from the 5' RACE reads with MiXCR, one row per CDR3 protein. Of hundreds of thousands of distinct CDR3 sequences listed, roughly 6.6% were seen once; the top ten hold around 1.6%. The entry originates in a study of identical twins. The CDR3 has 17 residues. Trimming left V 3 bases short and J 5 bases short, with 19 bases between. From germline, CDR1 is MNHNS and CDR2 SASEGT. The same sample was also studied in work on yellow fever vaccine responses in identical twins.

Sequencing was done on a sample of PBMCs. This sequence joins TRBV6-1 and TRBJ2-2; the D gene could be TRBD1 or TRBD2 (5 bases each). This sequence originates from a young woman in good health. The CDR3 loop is CASSEGTSFIPTGELFF. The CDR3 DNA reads TGTGCCAGCAGTGAGGGGACCTCATTTATACCTACCGGGGAGCTGTTTTTT.